What follows are 26 T cell receptor beta chains derived from one specimen sequenced in a study of PD-1 blockade in classical Hodgkin lymphoma. Produced via immunoSEQ multiplex PCR; TCRdb's table is partial and in-frame only. The top ten hold over 7.5% of the sample, which has roughly 150,000 clones, about four fifths seen once. All trial patients relapsed after autologous stem cell transplantation. Sequenced material: peripheral blood mononuclear cells (PBMCs), taken before the second cycle of nivolumab. These receptors came from a human donor with classical Hodgkin lymphoma.

The chain joins TRBV18 to TRBJ2-1; D is unresolved. V dropped 2 bases and J dropped 0 bases, with 8 bases sitting between them. CDR1 is KGHSH and CDR2 is LQKENI in the germline V gene. The CDR3 extends over 15 amino acids. CDR3 protein: CASSPGFSSYNEQFF. Here the CDR3 DNA reads TGTGCCAGCTCACCAGGGTTTTCCTCCTACAATGAGCAGTTCTTC.

V and J are TRBV2 and TRBJ1-6, with TRBD1 identical over 8 bases. Trimming removed 4 bases from V and 6 bases from J; junction bases left unmatched: 5. The CDR3 covers 15 residues. CDR1 is SNHLY, CDR2 FYNNEI, per germline. CDR3 coding DNA: TGTGCCAGCAGTGCAGGACAGGGTGGTAATTCACCCCTCCACTTT. Amino acid sequence: CASSAGQGGNSPLHF.

In regard to this clone: Other DNA sequences in the sample encode the same CDR3. The chain couples TRBV18 to TRBJ2-7; D not certain. Between the trimmed V and J ends, which lost 6 bases and 0 bases, there was a span of 3 bases. The germline gives CDR1 KGHSH, CDR2 LQKENI. This CDR3 spans 11 amino acids. CDR3 nucleotides: TGTGCCAGCTCTGGCTCCTACGAGCAGTACTTC. This gives the protein CASSGSYEQYF.

J is TRBJ1-1 and V is TRBV5-1, with 10 bases aligning to TRBD1. This CDR3 spans 14 amino acids. The germline gives CDR1 SGHRS, CDR2 YFSETQ. V was clipped by 4 bases and J by 6 bases; unmatched bases: 6. The CDR3 bases are TGCGCCAGCAGCGGCCCCGGGACAGGGGCTGAAGCTTTCTTT. Its protein product is CASSGPGTGAEAFF.

The genes are TRBV6-6 and TRBJ2-7, with TRBD1 matching over 7 bases. The V gene's germline CDR1 is MNHNY and CDR2 SVGAGI (reference sequence). The CDR3 is made up of 11 amino acids. V shed 4 bases and J 10 bases; nucleotides not matched to a gene: 4. In nucleotides, the CDR3 is TGTGCCAGCAGTTCGACAGGGCTCCAGTACTTC. It codes for CASSSTGLQYF.

Only a few counts were recorded for this clone. The V gene is TRBV11-1, the J gene TRBJ2-1; D perhaps matches TRBD2 (5 bases). The CDR3 is 15 amino acids. Trimming left V 4 bases short and J 4 bases short, with 14 bases between. CDR1 and CDR2 (germline): SGHAT, FQDESV (reference sequence). The CDR3 coding sequence is TGTGCCAGCAGCTCACCTAGAGCGGCTTACAATGAGCAGTTCTTC. Its protein product is CASSSPRAAYNEQFF.

The chain is built from TRBV7-6 and TRBJ1-1; D gene uncertain. Per the germline V gene, CDR1 is SGHVS and CDR2 is FNYEAQ. The V end was cut by 1 base, the J end by 0 bases, with 3 bases between. The CDR3 spans 13 residues. The CDR3 nucleotides are TGTGCCAGCAGCTTAGAGGTGAACACTGAAGCTTTCTTT. Residues: CASSLEVNTEAFF.

This clone was found a few times. The V and J genes are TRBV7-3 and TRBJ2-4; the D gene could be TRBD1 or TRBD2 (6 bases each). In germline, CDR1 is SGHTA, CDR2 FQGTGA. The CDR3 covers 15 residues. V gave up 5 bases and J gave up 4 bases, with 15 bases separating them. The CDR3 nucleotides are TGTGCCAGCAGCGACGCATGGGGGGCGAAAAACATTCAGTACTTC. Translation: CASSDAWGAKNIQYF.

This sequence joins TRBV29-1 and TRBJ2-3; TRBD2 matches at 10 bases. Germline assignment: CDR1 SQVTM and CDR2 ANQGSEA. The V segment lost 7 bases and the J segment 4 bases; nucleotides outside the gene matches: 5. CDR3 size: 13 residues. The CDR3 reads CSAQTSGPDTQYF. The CDR3 DNA reads TGCAGCGCCCAGACTAGCGGGCCAGATACGCAGTATTTT.

This chain joins TRBV7-2 and TRBJ2-5; no firm D call. The V gene lost 4 bases and the J gene lost 5 bases, with 14 bases spanning the gap. Germline values: CDR1 SGHTA, CDR2 FQGNSA. This CDR3 has 14 amino acids. The CDR3 sequence: CASSSPATLETQYF. In nucleotides, the CDR3 is TGTGCCAGCAGCTCGCCGGCCACCCTGGAGACCCAGTACTTC.

This clone turned up a few times. V is TRBV5-8 and J is TRBJ2-7; unclear D gene. V gave up 3 bases and J gave up 2 bases, with 3 bases separating them. This CDR3 has 11 residues. Germline lookup yields CDR1 SGHTS and CDR2 YDEGEE. The CDR3 sequence is CASSSAYEQYF. The CDR3 bases are TGTGCCAGCAGCTCCGCCTACGAGCAGTACTTC.

V and J are TRBV6-5 and TRBJ1-2; D might be TRBD1 (5 bases). The CDR3 is made up of 14 amino acids. Germline V CDR1 and CDR2: MNHEY, SVGAGI. The V gene lost 2 bases and the J gene lost 3 bases, with 10 bases spanning the gap. The CDR3 sequence is CASSYVGTHYGYTF. The CDR3 coding sequence is TGTGCCAGCAGTTACGTAGGGACGCACTATGGCTACACCTTC.

The chain combines TRBV5-1 with TRBJ1-6; D perhaps matches TRBD1 (5 bases). Germline V gene lookup returns CDR1 SGHRS and CDR2 YFSETQ. The V end was cut by 4 bases, the J end by 5 bases, with 16 bases between. The CDR3 covers 16 residues. As DNA, the CDR3 is TGCGCCAGCAGCCCGGGGGGTGGGTTCAATAATTCACCCCTCCACTTT. This codes for CASSPGGGFNNSPLHF.

Notes on this clone: Other DNA variants within this sample encode the same CDR3. This chain links TRBV29-1 with TRBJ1-1, with 8 nucleotides matching TRBD1. The CDR3 length is 12 residues. From germline, CDR1 is SQVTM and CDR2 ANQGSEA. Trimming took 6 bases from V and 1 from J; bases not matched to a gene: 1. The CDR3 region has the DNA TGCAGCGTCGGACAGGGGAACACTGAAGCTTTCTTT. The encoded protein is CSVGQGNTEAFF.

This sequence joins TRBV30 and TRBJ2-5; D is uncertain. Germline values: CDR1 GTSNPN, CDR2 SVGIG (reference sequence). V shed 3 bases and J shed 7 bases, with 9 bases lying between them. This CDR3 has 11 residues. The CDR3 spells CAWSAQATQYF. The CDR3 nucleotides read TGTGCCTGGAGCGCCCAGGCGACCCAGTACTTC.

The chain links TRBV5-6 to TRBJ2-6; D ambiguous. The germline CDR1 and CDR2 sequences are SGHDT and YYEEEE. This CDR3 has 13 amino acids. Deletions cut 2 bases from V and 4 bases from J, with 4 bases between. CDR3 region: CASSFIGANVLTF. For the CDR3, the DNA is TGTGCCAGCAGCTTCATCGGGGCCAACGTCCTGACTTTC.

This clone was counted once. The chain employs TRBV7-2 and TRBJ2-5; 8 positions match TRBD2. V shed 4 bases, J shed 0 bases, and the junction held 7 bases outside the gene matches. The V gene's germline CDR1 is SGHTA and CDR2 FQGNSA. The CDR3 extends over 16 amino acids. The CDR3 region is CASSSYSGTYQETQYF. The CDR3, as DNA: TGTGCCAGCAGCTCCTATAGCGGGACGTACCAAGAGACCCAGTACTTC.

This clone was counted a single time. This chain joins TRBV12-1 and TRBJ1-1; TRBD1 is the table's D call and was not checked against the DNA. TRBV12-1 corresponds to a pseudogene. The CDR3 consists of 14 residues. CDR3 sequence: CASSQQGGDTEAFF. The DNA for the CDR3 is TGTGCCAGCAGCCAACAGGGTGGGGACACTGAAGCTTTCTTT.

The V and J genes are TRBV7-2 and TRBJ1-5; 9 nucleotides agree with TRBD1. Germline V CDR1 and CDR2: SGHTA, FQGNSA. CDR3 length: 15 residues. V lost 0 bases to trimming and J lost 5 bases; unmatched junction nucleotides: 2. The CDR3 DNA reads as TGTGCCAGCAGCTTAGCAGGACAGGGGTATCAGCCCCAGCATTTT. Protein product: CASSLAGQGYQPQHF.

V usage is TRBV4-3 and J usage is TRBJ2-7, with 7 bases lining up with TRBD1. Trimming took 0 bases from V and 3 from J; bases not matched to a gene: 5. CDR1 is LGHNA and CDR2 is YSLEER in the germline V gene. The CDR3 loop spans 15 amino acids. CDR3 protein: CASSQDRTGFYEQYF. The CDR3 region has the DNA TGCGCCAGCAGCCAAGATAGGACAGGATTCTACGAGCAGTACTTC.

The chain employs TRBV27 and TRBJ2-7; D is undetermined. CDR3 length: 14 residues. Per the germline V gene, CDR1 is MNHEY and CDR2 is SMNVEV (reference sequence). V lost 2 bases, J lost 0 bases, and 8 bases lay in between. CDR3 amino acids: CASSLRGRSYEQYF. The CDR3 DNA reads TGTGCCAGCAGTTTACGTGGGCGCTCCTACGAGCAGTACTTC.

This clone was observed a handful of times. The rearrangement uses TRBV5-5 and TRBJ1-1; D is unclear. This CDR3 is built from 15 residues. V shed 0 bases and J shed 1 base, with 10 bases lying between them. Germline assignment: CDR1 SGHKS and CDR2 YYEKEE (reference sequence). The CDR3 loop reads CASSLASRWNTEAFF. CDR3 sequence (DNA): TGTGCCAGCAGCTTGGCGAGCCGGTGGAACACTGAAGCTTTCTTT.

The V gene is TRBV9, the J gene TRBJ1-3, with D hard to call. The V end lost 0 bases, the J end lost 3 bases, and 13 bases lay between the germline ends. The CDR3 spans 16 residues. Germline-derived CDR1 and CDR2 are SGDLS and YYNGEE. Written as DNA, the CDR3 is TGTGCCAGCAGCGTAGCCTCTCCGGCGAGTGGAAACACCATATATTTT. It yields the protein CASSVASPASGNTIYF.

The gene calls are TRBV2 and TRBJ1-5, with a weak D call TRBD1 (6 bases). This CDR3 has 16 amino acids. V was trimmed by 4 bases and J by 4 bases, leaving 17 bases between them. From germline, CDR1 is SNHLY and CDR2 FYNNEI. The CDR3 region is CASSASPGHLNQPQHF. The CDR3 nucleotides read TGTGCCAGCAGTGCTTCCCCGGGACACCTGAATCAGCCCCAGCATTTT.

This clone was seen just once. V gene TRBV6-1 combines with J gene TRBJ1-5; no clear D gene. CDR1 is MNHNS and CDR2 is SASEGT in the germline V gene. V shed 4 bases and J shed 3 bases, with 10 bases lying between them. This CDR3 spans 14 amino acids. CDR3 sequence (DNA): TGTGCCAGCAGTGGGCCCGGCTTCAATCAGCCCCAGCATTTT. Its translation is CASSGPGFNQPQHF.

The CDR3 nucleotides are TGTGCCAGCAGCTTGGGAGGGTACGAGCAGTACTTC. Translating it yields CASSLGGYEQYF. The chain combines TRBV5-4 with TRBJ2-5, with D tentatively TRBD2 (5 bases). The J call may be wrong; the DNA end is better matched by TRBJ2-7. The CDR3 extends over 12 amino acids. Germline V gives CDR1 SGHNT, CDR2 YYREEE (reference sequence).